These 6 T cell receptor beta chains were sequenced from one sample in a study of beta chain features in type 1 diabetes. Study results and limitations: Type 1 diabetes patients had moderately but significantly shorter TCRB CDR3s in all four CD4+ subsets.

Reverse transcribing all isolated RNA meant expressed TCRB transcripts were sequenced. Using immunoSEQ multiplex PCR, the repertoire was profiled, and TCRdb retains in-frame clones only, with some absent. This table holds hundreds of thousands of clones, around an eighth found once. Antigens for these TCRs are unknown. The sample taken for sequencing was naive CD4+ T cells from blood. The receptors derive from a woman aged 18-35 years with type 1 diabetes.

This clone occurred a few times. The rearrangement links TRBV5-1 to TRBJ2-5, with TRBD1 identical over 8 bases. Germline loops: CDR1 SGHRS, CDR2 YFSETQ. The CDR3 spans 14 residues. V shed 4 bases, J shed 1 base, and the junction held 3 bases outside the gene matches. Here the CDR3 reads CASSVQGAQETQYF. The CDR3 DNA is TGCGCCAGCAGCGTCCAGGGGGCCCAAGAGACCCAGTACTTC.

This rearrangement joins TRBV4-2 to TRBJ2-3; 11 nucleotides agree with TRBD2. In germline, CDR1 is LGHNA, CDR2 YNFKEQ. The CDR3 has 16 amino acids. V shed 2 bases, J shed 9 bases, and the junction held 10 bases outside the gene matches. CDR3 nucleotides: TGTGCCAGCAGCCAAAGTTTTCTAGCGGGAGGTCGCACGCAGTATTTT. This codes for CASSQSFLAGGRTQYF.

This clone was seen more than once but under ten times. The V gene is TRBV7-9, the J gene TRBJ2-7; 7 nucleotides line up with TRBD2. After removal of 5 bases from V and 1 base from J, the junction contained 17 bases not matched to a gene. Germline CDR1 and CDR2: SEHNR and FQNEAQ (reference sequence). The CDR3 consists of 18 residues. CDR3 DNA: TGTGCCAGCAGCCTGATCTCCGGCTGGGCTAGCGGATCCTACGAGCAGTACTTC. Amino acids: CASSLISGWASGSYEQYF.

This clone came up a few times. V gene TRBV28 combines with J gene TRBJ2-1; the match to TRBD1 covers 9 bases. With 6 bases clipped from V and 0 bases from J, the junction kept 9 bases outside the gene matches. The CDR3 consists of 17 residues. The germline CDR1 and CDR2 sequences are MDHEN and SYDVKM. The CDR3 region is CASRPSTGGDSYNEQFF. Here the CDR3 DNA reads TGTGCCAGCAGACCATCAACAGGGGGCGACTCCTACAATGAGCAGTTCTTC.

This clone was counted only a few times. The chain carries TRBV25-1 and TRBJ2-2, with D possibly matching TRBD1 (5 bases). The length of the CDR3 is 13 residues. V was cut by 9 bases and J by 3 bases, with 11 bases left in between. Germline values: CDR1 MGHDK, CDR2 SYGVNS. CDR3 bases: TGTGCCAGTCGACAGTGGGACACCGGGGAGCTGTTTTTT. Protein: CASRQWDTGELFF.

The J gene is TRBJ2-3, the V gene TRBV29-1; D possibly corresponds to TRBD2 (6 bases). Germline V gene lookup returns CDR1 SQVTM and CDR2 ANQGSEA. Between the trimmed V and J ends, which lost 2 bases and 5 bases, there was a span of 11 bases. The CDR3 runs 13 residues. CDR3 DNA: TGCAGCGTTGAACTAGGTAGCGGAGATACGCAGTATTTT. Its protein product is CSVELGSGDTQYF.